These T cell receptor beta chains were read from a single sample in a study of cytomegalovirus exposure and HLA in healthy donors. Profiled with immunoSEQ multiplex PCR; TCRdb holds only in-frame clones, not every one. The sample yields 170,000 or so clones, over 70% seen once. Sequenced: PBMCs. These receptor sequences come from a woman aged 25 to 39 in good health and CMV-seropositive. The CDR3 runs from the conserved cysteine through the conserved F or W. A D gene is named only where the DNA matches it firmly. Expanded clones get a size class; other rows say once, few or many, or leave the size out.

CDR3 DNA	CDR3 protein	clone size	V gene	J gene	D gene
TGTGCCAGCAGCTTAGAAACAGGCTCTGAAGCTTTCTTT	CASSLETGSEAFF	-	TRBV11-3	TRBJ1-1	-
TGTGCCAGCAGGAGACAGGGGGCGGGAGAGACCCAGTACTTC	CASRRQGAGETQYF	-	TRBV2	TRBJ2-5	TRBD1
TGTGCCAGCAGTCCCCTGACAGGCTACAATGAGCAGTTCTTC	CASSPLTGYNEQFF	-	TRBV28	TRBJ2-1	-
TGTGCCAGCAGTTTAAGGCCTAGCGGGTCACAAGAGACCCAGTACTTC	CASSLRPSGSQETQYF	-	TRBV27	TRBJ2-5	TRBD2
TGTGCCGCGGGGACGGTGGAGCGGGACTCCAATGAGCAGTTCTTC	CAAGTVERDSNEQFF	once	TRBV6-5	TRBJ2-1	TRBD2
TGTGCCAGCAGCGGCCAAGACAGGGAGGGAAACACCATATATTTT	CASSGQDREGNTIYF	-	TRBV9	TRBJ1-3	TRBD1
TGCGCCAGCAGCCAAGTGCAGACGGGGTACACTGAAGCTTTCTTT	CASSQVQTGYTEAFF	few	TRBV4-1	TRBJ1-1	-
TGTGCCAGCAGCGGGGGACAAGAATATCACGAGCAGTACTTC	CASSGGQEYHEQYF	-	TRBV7-8	TRBJ2-7	-
TGTGCCAGTTACTCACAGGGGGCAAGCAATGAGCAGTTCTTC	CASYSQGASNEQFF	-	TRBV19	TRBJ2-1	TRBD1
TGTGCCAGCAGCTTAGTAGGCGGGGACCCCCAGCATTTT	CASSLVGGDPQHF	once	TRBV7-2	TRBJ1-5	-
TGTGCCTGGAGGACAGGACGTAATCCTTCCTATGGCTACACCTTC	CAWRTGRNPSYGYTF	few	TRBV30	TRBJ1-2	-
TGCAGCGTTCTCCCGATGACAGGGCCTGAAGCTTTCTTT	CSVLPMTGPEAFF	-	TRBV29-1	TRBJ1-1	TRBD1
TGTGCCAGCAGTTTCAAACTAGACCACGAGCAGTACTTC	CASSFKLDHEQYF	few	TRBV6-5	TRBJ2-7	-
TGTGCCAGCAGTGATGGGACAGGCTATGGCTACACCTTC	CASSDGTGYGYTF	-	TRBV6-1	TRBJ1-2	TRBD1
TGCGCCAGCAGCTTTGGGGAGGCCACCTACGAGCAGTACTTC	CASSFGEATYEQYF	few	TRBV5-1	TRBJ2-7	-
TGTGCCAGCAGTTTTTGGACAGGTGTGAACACTGAAGCTTTCTTT	CASSFWTGVNTEAFF	-	TRBV28	TRBJ1-1	TRBD1
TGTGCCTGGAGACTAGCGGGAGGGGATACGCAGTATTTT	CAWRLAGGDTQYF	-	TRBV30	TRBJ2-3	TRBD2
TGTGCCAGCAGCTTAGTTCCAGGACTAGGACATGAGCAGTTCTTC	CASSLVPGLGHEQFF	once	TRBV7-2	TRBJ2-1	TRBD2
TGTGCCAGCAGTTTTAGCCTAGCGGGAGTCGGGGATACGCAGTATTTT	CASSFSLAGVGDTQYF	-	TRBV27	TRBJ2-3	TRBD2
TGTGCCAGCAGTTCCCTAGCGGGAGGGCCTGATACGCAGTATTTT	CASSSLAGGPDTQYF	-	TRBV27	TRBJ2-3	TRBD2
TGTGCCAGCAGCCCGGGACAGGGATTGAACACTGAAGCTTTCTTT	CASSPGQGLNTEAFF	-	TRBV11-3	TRBJ1-1	TRBD1
TGTGCCAGTAGTATTCCGGGACTATCCAACAATGAGCAGTTCTTC	CASSIPGLSNNEQFF	-	TRBV19	TRBJ2-1	TRBD2
TGTGCCAGCAGCTTGCCAGCGGAAGAGACCCAGTACTTC	CASSLPAEETQYF	-	TRBV5-6	TRBJ2-5	-
TGTGCCTGGAGTGTAAAGACGGTACTAGCCGAGAATGAGCAGTTCTTC	CAWSVKTVLAENEQFF	-	TRBV30	TRBJ2-1	-
TGTGCCAGTATGCAGCACCCGGGCACTGAAGCTTTCTTT	CASMQHPGTEAFF	-	TRBV19	TRBJ1-1	-
TGCGCCAGCAGCCAACAAACCGGGACAGGAAGCTCCTACGAGCAGTACTTC	CASSQQTGTGSSYEQYF	-	TRBV4-1	TRBJ2-7	TRBD1
TGTGCCAGCAGTTTAGGTTGGGTGGGCCCCTACGAGCAGTACTTC	CASSLGWVGPYEQYF	-	TRBV27	TRBJ2-7	-
TGTGCCAGCAGCCTTCAGCAGGGCTACGAGCAGTACTTC	CASSLQQGYEQYF	-	TRBV7-8	TRBJ2-7	-
TGCGCCAGCAGCCAAGATCTCGGCGGGAGGGCCGGTGCAGATACGCAGTATTTT	CASSQDLGGRAGADTQYF	-	TRBV4-1	TRBJ2-3	TRBD2
TGTGCCAGCAGTCAAGGGACTAGTACCTACAATGAGCAGTTCTTC	CASSQGTSTYNEQFF	-	TRBV27	TRBJ2-1	TRBD2
TGTGCCAGCAGCCAAGGGGCAGGGATTAACTATGGCTACACCTTC	CASSQGAGINYGYTF	few	TRBV13	TRBJ1-2	-
TGTGCCAGCAGCTCCCAGACGGGAGGGACTGAAGCTTTCTTT	CASSSQTGGTEAFF	-	TRBV11-2	TRBJ1-1	-